The source of this TCR beta chain is a study of blood T cell repertoires in COVID-19. Study-wide background: Sites across the United States, Italy and Spain contributed samples from acute and convalescent COVID-19. PBMCs, B-cell-depleted T cells, or T cells provided the cDNA or gDNA that made up the material.

Clones were read by immunoSEQ multiplex PCR, and TCRdb kept only the in-frame ones, dropping some. This sample yields about 230,000 clones, of which approximately 80% are seen a single time; approximately 1.8% belongs to the top ten. Germline CDR1 MNHEY, CDR2 SVGAGI. V gave up 9 bases and J gave up 8 bases; unmatched junction bases: 10. The CDR3 length is 13 residues. The receptor's source is a man aged 55 to 70 who had recovered from COVID-19. Sequencing was performed on PBMCs or T cells enriched from blood (not recorded which). The V gene is TRBV6-5, the J gene TRBJ1-1; 9 nucleotides agree with TRBD1. CDR3 in DNA: TGTGCCAGTAACCTCGGACAGGGGCGAGAAGCTTTCTTT. This encodes CASNLGQGREAFF.